These 32 T cell receptor beta chains originate from one sample sequenced in a study of blood T cells in healthy people across ages. PCR was performed a second time for about 7 to 11 cycles using a sample-barcoded 5' primer and a J-beta primer mix. MiXCR, applied by TCRdb to the 5' RACE reads, yields one record per CDR3 protein. The profile covers over 1,500,000 distinct CDR3 sequences, with about two fifths appearing a single time and 23% taken by the ten largest. Source material: blood. These receptors were collected from a human donor in good health.

This clonotype was recorded a few times. This sequence joins TRBV2 and TRBJ2-7, with D unresolved. The CDR3 extends over 12 amino acids. With 7 bases removed from V and 2 bases from J, the gap between germline ends came to 9 bases. CDR1 SNHLY and CDR2 FYNNEI come from the germline V gene. CDR3 nucleotides: TGTGCCAGCACCAGAGCAACCTACGAGCAGTACTTC. It yields the protein CASTRATYEQYF.

This clonotype was seen only once. The chain uses TRBV7-3 and TRBJ1-1; D gene unclear. The CDR3 runs 13 residues. V lost 5 bases, J lost 4 bases, and 11 bases lay in between. Germline CDR1 is SGHTA and CDR2 is FQGTGA. As DNA, the CDR3 is TGTGCCAGCAGCACCGGGGATCCCACTGAAGCTTTCTTT. As protein: CASSTGDPTEAFF.

This clonotype was observed a few times. This chain links TRBV7-2 with TRBJ2-1; 11 nucleotides agree with TRBD1. Germline assignment: CDR1 SGHTA and CDR2 FQGNSA. The CDR3 loop spans 16 amino acids. Trimming cost V 2 bases and J 7 bases; bases outside gene matches: 7. The CDR3 sequence: CASSLRTGQGVNEQFF. The CDR3 DNA reads TGTGCCAGCAGCTTAAGGACGGGACAGGGGGTAAATGAGCAGTTCTTC.

The chain carries TRBV14 and TRBJ1-1; D ambiguous. Looked up from germline, CDR1 is SGHDN and CDR2 is FVKESK. The CDR3 is 13 amino acids. Between the trimmed V and J ends, which lost 1 base and 3 bases, there was a span of 6 bases. DNA of the CDR3: TGTGCCAGCAGCCAAGGGCCCTACACTGAAGCTTTCTTT. Protein: CASSQGPYTEAFF.

This clonotype was seen only a few times. This sequence joins TRBV5-6 and TRBJ1-5; D call uncertain. The CDR3 runs 16 residues. Trimming removed 2 bases at V and 1 base at J, with 13 bases between. From germline, CDR1 is SGHDT and CDR2 YYEEEE. CDR3 amino acids: CASSFSGPGSNQPQHF. CDR3 bases: TGTGCCAGCAGCTTTTCCGGACCGGGGAGCAATCAGCCCCAGCATTTT.

This clonotype was seen more than once but under ten times. This rearrangement joins TRBV7-8 to TRBJ1-4; D not resolved. Per germline, CDR1 SGHVS and CDR2 FQNEAQ. V shed 3 bases and J shed 0 bases, with 26 bases lying between them. The CDR3 spans 21 residues. The CDR3 loop reads CASSFSAAFDSDPPTNEKLFF. The CDR3, as DNA: TGTGCCAGCAGCTTTTCCGCAGCGTTCGATTCGGATCCGCCAACTAATGAAAAACTGTTTTTT. The full variable domain, completed using reference TRBV7-8 and TRBJ1-4, is GAGVSQSPRYKVAKRGQDVALRCDPISGHVSLFWYQQALGQGPEFLTYFQNEAQLDKSGLPSDRFFAERPEGSVSTLKIQRTQQEDSAVYLCASSFSAAFDSDPPTNEKLFFGSGTQLSVL.

The V call is TRBV20-1, the J call TRBJ2-1, with D hard to call. The CDR3 sequence is 16 residues long. Germline CDR1 is DFQATT and CDR2 is SNEGSKA (reference sequence). Trimming left V 7 bases short and J 0 bases short, with 19 bases between. The chain's CDR3 is CSVHRLNRSSYNEQFF. In nucleotides, the CDR3 is TGCAGTGTCCATCGTCTAAATAGGAGCTCCTACAATGAGCAGTTCTTC.

The chain carries TRBV7-2 and TRBJ2-5, with 11 bases identical to TRBD2. With the DNA end fitting TRBJ2-7 better, the J assignment may be wrong. This CDR3 has 15 residues. The germline gives CDR1 SGHTA, CDR2 FQGNSA. The chain's CDR3 is CASSLTTSGAYEQYF. In nucleotides, the CDR3 is TGTGCCAGCAGCTTAACGACTAGCGGGGCCTACGAGCAGTACTTC.

On this clonotype itself: One end of the junction fails to match germline, which may point to a read error. The chain recombines TRBV6-6 with TRBJ1-6; 8 nucleotides align to TRBD1. CDR3 size: 17 residues. Germline V gene data show CDR1 as MNHNY and CDR2 as SVGAGI (reference sequence). The DNA for the CDR3 is TGTGCCGGCAGTTACTGGACAGGGAGCTCCTATAATTCACCCCTCCACTTT. Translation: CAGSYWTGSSYNSPLHF.

This clonotype showed up just a few times. This chain links TRBV20-1 with TRBJ2-7; TRBD2 is a possible D gene (6 bases). The V and J ends lost 5 bases and 0 bases respectively, with 14 bases between them. From germline, CDR1 is DFQATT and CDR2 SNEGSKA (reference sequence). This CDR3 is built from 14 residues. In nucleotides, the CDR3 is TGCAGTGCTGTCACGGGACTTAGCTCCTACGAGCAGTACTTC. This gives the protein CSAVTGLSSYEQYF.

The sample holds a few counts of this clonotype. V usage is TRBV7-9 and J usage is TRBJ2-1, with no clear D. Germline CDR1 reads SEHNR; CDR2 reads FQNEAQ (reference sequence). Trimming cost V 3 bases and J 1 base, with 7 bases left between them. The CDR3 is made up of 14 amino acids. The DNA for the CDR3 is TGTGCCAGCAGCTTTACACTTTCCTACAATGAGCAGTTCTTC. Its protein is CASSFTLSYNEQFF. The variable domain in full, with the rest retrieved from reference TRBV7-9 and TRBJ2-1, is DTGVSQNPRHKITKRGQNVTFRCDPISEHNRLYWYRQTLGQGPEFLTYFQNEAQLEKSRLLSDRFSAERPKGSFSTLEIQRTEQGDSAMYLCASSFTLSYNEQFFGPGTRLTVL.

This clonotype was detected ten times or more. The chain carries TRBV29-1 and TRBJ2-7; D is ambiguous. Trimming stripped 6 bases from V and 3 bases from J, with 9 bases between. The CDR3 has 11 amino acids. CDR1 and CDR2 from the germline V gene are SQVTM and ANQGSEA. The CDR3 loop reads CSVHSGYEQYF. The CDR3 coding sequence is TGCAGCGTCCATAGTGGCTACGAGCAGTACTTC.

With respect to this clonotype: Relative to the germline gene, one junction end is altered; a read error may explain this. This chain joins TRBV20-1 and TRBJ1-5; possible D gene TRBD1, 6 bases. Germline V lookup: CDR1 DFQATT, CDR2 SNEGSKA (reference sequence). The CDR3 length is 17 residues. CDR3 nucleotide sequence: TGCAGTGCTCTAGACGGGACACGGCCCTATAGCAATCGGCCCCAGCATTTT. Amino acid sequence: CSALDGTRPYSNRPQHF.

This chain uses TRBV13 with TRBJ2-7; no definite D call. The CDR3 contains 13 residues. Trimming shortened V by 5 bases and J by 7 bases, and 15 bases separated the two germline ends. CDR1 is PRHDT, CDR2 FYEKMQ, per germline (reference sequence). The DNA of the CDR3 is TGTGCCAGCAGCCGTACAAGATACAATGAGCAGTACTTC. Its translation is CASSRTRYNEQYF.

J is TRBJ1-2 and V is TRBV20-1, with TRBD1 matching 11 bases. The CDR3 length is 16 residues. In germline, CDR1 is DFQATT, CDR2 SNEGSKA (reference sequence). V was clipped by 4 bases and J by 3 bases; unmatched bases: 10. CDR3 DNA: TGCAGTGCTACACGGACAGGGGGCCTAACGGACTATGGCTACACCTTC. This encodes CSATRTGGLTDYGYTF.

V is TRBV7-8 and J is TRBJ1-4; a possible D gene is TRBD1 (5 bases). This CDR3 contains 14 residues. The germline gives CDR1 SGHVS, CDR2 FQNEAQ. V lost 5 bases to trimming and J lost 6 bases, with 13 bases between them. The CDR3 coding sequence is TGTGCCAGCAGCATAGGACACGTCGATGAAAAACTGTTTTTT. Encoded protein: CASSIGHVDEKLFF.

The chain employs TRBV7-2 and TRBJ1-1; TRBD1 matches at 7 bases. The CDR3 extends over 15 amino acids. With 1 base clipped from V and 3 bases from J, the junction kept 5 bases outside the gene matches. Looked up from germline, CDR1 is SGHTA and CDR2 is FQGNSA. CDR3 amino acids: CASSLVAGGHTEAFF. In DNA, the CDR3 is TGTGCCAGCAGCTTAGTGGCAGGGGGTCACACTGAAGCTTTCTTT. Full variable domain (rest looked up from reference TRBV7-2 and TRBJ1-1): GAGVSQSPSNKVTEKGKDVELRCDPISGHTALYWYRQSLGQGLEFLIYFQGNSAPDKSGLPSDRFSAERTGGSVSTLTIQRTQQEDSAVYLCASSLVAGGHTEAFFGQGTRLTVV.

This clonotype came up a few times. The chain couples TRBV11-2 to TRBJ2-7; D is uncertain. CDR3 length equals 13 residues. Trimming took off 5 bases at V and 2 bases at J, with 10 bases between the two ends. Germline CDR1 is SGHAT and CDR2 is FQNNGV. This chain's CDR3 is CASSETSPYEQYF. The CDR3 nucleotides are TGTGCCAGCAGCGAGACATCTCCCTACGAGCAGTACTTC.

This clonotype was picked up a small number of times. The J gene is TRBJ1-6, the V gene TRBV12-3 or TRBV12-4; D possibly corresponds to TRBD1 (5 bases). With 6 bases removed from V and 6 bases from J, the gap between germline ends came to 12 bases. The CDR3 has 14 amino acids. Written as DNA, the CDR3 is TGTGCCAGCAGCACCCCAGGGTTTAATTCACCCCTCCACTTT. Protein: CASSTPGFNSPLHF.

The chain joins TRBV6-1 to TRBJ2-3; weak D call: TRBD2 (7 bases). Germline-derived CDR1 and CDR2 are MNHNS and SASEGT. The CDR3 is made up of 14 amino acids. V was shortened by 6 bases and J by 2 bases, with 12 bases between the two germline ends. CDR3 sequence reads: CASRGGGFTDTQYF. As DNA, the CDR3 is TGTGCCAGCAGGGGAGGGGGTTTCACAGATACGCAGTATTTT.

V and J are TRBV5-1 and TRBJ2-7, with 11 bases fitting TRBD2. The CDR3 loop spans 14 amino acids. Germline V lookup: CDR1 SGHRS, CDR2 YFSETQ. The junction had 5 bases not matched to a gene; V was cut back by 6 bases and J by 3 bases. CDR3 in DNA: TGCGCCAGCACGTCCCTAGCGGGGGGCTACGAGCAGTACTTC. Residues: CASTSLAGGYEQYF.

The chain combines TRBV25-1 with TRBJ2-7; TRBD2 is a possible D gene (6 bases). V lost 4 bases and J 5 bases, leaving 12 bases between the germline ends. Germline V gives CDR1 MGHDK, CDR2 SYGVNS. This CDR3 is 13 amino acids long. The CDR3: CASSVGGKDEQYF. CDR3 DNA: TGTGCCAGCAGTGTGGGGGGTAAGGACGAGCAGTACTTC.

V gene TRBV12-3 or TRBV12-4 combines with J gene TRBJ1-2; D gene uncertain. V was cut by 6 bases and J by 7 bases, with 9 bases left in between. The CDR3 is 11 residues long. The CDR3 nucleotides are TGTGCCAGCAGCGGAGGTTTTGGCTACACCTTC. It is translated as CASSGGFGYTF.

The chain is built from TRBV7-2 and TRBJ1-2; D not resolved. Trimming removed 5 bases at V and 0 bases at J, with 10 bases between. Germline V gene lookup returns CDR1 SGHTA and CDR2 FQGNSA. CDR3 length: 14 residues. CDR3 bases: TGTGCCAGCAGCCAACAGTTAGCTAACTATGGCTACACCTTC. Protein product: CASSQQLANYGYTF.

The chain's CDR3 is CASRQHETGTEAFF. Written as DNA, the CDR3 is TGTGCCAGCAGACAACACGAAACGGGCACTGAAGCTTTCTTT. The chain links TRBV12-3 or TRBV12-4 to TRBJ1-1, with unresolved D. CDR3 length: 14 residues. The V and J ends lost 6 bases and 4 bases respectively, with 15 bases between them.

The chain carries TRBV20-1 and TRBJ2-3; TRBD1 agrees at 7 bases. Germline-derived CDR1 and CDR2 are DFQATT and SNEGSKA (reference sequence). V shed 5 bases, J shed 2 bases, and the junction held 10 bases outside the gene matches. The CDR3 length is 15 residues. CDR3 amino acids: CSAHKDRDDTDTQYF. The CDR3 nucleotides are TGCAGTGCTCATAAAGACAGGGATGACACAGATACGCAGTATTTT.

The chain couples TRBV5-1 to TRBJ2-7; unclear D gene. Per germline, CDR1 SGHRS and CDR2 YFSETQ. Trimming took off 4 bases at V and 6 bases at J, with 14 bases between the two ends. The length of the CDR3 is 13 residues. CDR3 in amino acids: CASSQWGNGEQYF. The CDR3 DNA follows: TGCGCCAGCAGCCAGTGGGGTAACGGCGAGCAGTACTTC.

This rearrangement joins TRBV7-8 to TRBJ2-1; D ambiguous. The CDR3 has 14 amino acids. Per germline, CDR1 SGHVS and CDR2 FQNEAQ. V lost 5 bases and J 4 bases, leaving 12 bases between the germline ends. CDR3 bases: TGTGCCAGCAGCCCCCAGGACGGATACAATGAGCAGTTCTTC. Protein: CASSPQDGYNEQFF.

CDR3 in DNA: TGTGCCAGCAGCCCACGTGGGAGGGGTCGGGTACGCTATGGCTACACCTTC. This sequence encodes CASSPRGRGRVRYGYTF. The chain is built from TRBV7-2 and TRBJ1-2, with a tentative D call TRBD1 (5 bases). Germline V lookup: CDR1 SGHTA, CDR2 FQGNSA. V dropped 5 bases and J dropped 4 bases, with 23 bases sitting between them. The CDR3 runs to 17 residues.

The chain joins TRBV20-1 to TRBJ2-3; D unresolved. Germline V gene lookup returns CDR1 DFQATT and CDR2 SNEGSKA (reference sequence). The CDR3 is made up of 12 amino acids. Trimming removed 3 bases at V and 6 bases at J, with 10 bases between. The CDR3 is CSARVESDTQYF. DNA of the CDR3: TGCAGTGCTAGGGTGGAGTCGGATACGCAGTATTTT.

V is TRBV4-3 and J is TRBJ2-5; D possibly corresponds to TRBD2 (5 bases). The germline CDR1 and CDR2 sequences are LGHNA and YSLEER. Trimming removed 1 base from V and 2 bases from J, with 14 bases in between. The CDR3 covers 16 residues. The CDR3 nucleotides read TGCGCCAGCAGCCAAGGATATGACTACCGGCAAGAGACCCAGTACTTC. Translated, it gives CASSQGYDYRQETQYF.

This clonotype appeared a few times. The J gene is TRBJ1-2, the V gene TRBV4-3; D may be TRBD1 (5 bases). With 4 bases removed from V and 4 bases from J, the gap between germline ends came to 16 bases. The germline V gene encodes CDR1 LGHNA and CDR2 YSLEER. The CDR3 covers 15 residues. The CDR3 reads CASSLRTTAIYGYTF. The DNA for the CDR3 is TGCGCCAGCAGCCTGAGGACGACAGCTATCTATGGCTACACCTTC.